The clone carrying this T cell receptor (beta chain) was seen once. This entry is derived from a study of T cells in tuberculosis. Cells were sorted from thawed PBMC rested overnight and stained with GMM-loaded CD1B tetramer, viability dye and anti-CD3. C32 glucose monomycolate from Rhodococcus equi was loaded onto the CD1B tetramers. CDR3 length: 16 amino acids. CDR1 is SGHVS and CDR2 is FQNEAQ in the germline V gene. Trimming shortened V by 4 bases and J by 7 bases, and 20 bases separated the two germline ends. Sequencing of TCR-alpha and TCR-beta chains was unpaired. Repertoires were generated with immunoSEQ multiplex PCR, while TCRdb's copy carries only in-frame clones and drops some. The sample has about 58,000 clones, approximately 86% seen once. Overall study findings and caveats: Some low-affinity tetramer-binding T cells may be absent from this sample.

The clonotype comes from an adult woman with latent tuberculosis. The chain uses TRBV7-8 and TRBJ1-5; D might be TRBD1 (5 bases). Sequencing was performed on CD1b-GMM tetramer-negative cells sorted from PBMCs. DNA of the CDR3: TGTGCCAGCAGCTCGATTCCCGGCCTCCCAGGGCAGCCCCAGCATTTT. Translated, it gives CASSSIPGLPGQPQHF.